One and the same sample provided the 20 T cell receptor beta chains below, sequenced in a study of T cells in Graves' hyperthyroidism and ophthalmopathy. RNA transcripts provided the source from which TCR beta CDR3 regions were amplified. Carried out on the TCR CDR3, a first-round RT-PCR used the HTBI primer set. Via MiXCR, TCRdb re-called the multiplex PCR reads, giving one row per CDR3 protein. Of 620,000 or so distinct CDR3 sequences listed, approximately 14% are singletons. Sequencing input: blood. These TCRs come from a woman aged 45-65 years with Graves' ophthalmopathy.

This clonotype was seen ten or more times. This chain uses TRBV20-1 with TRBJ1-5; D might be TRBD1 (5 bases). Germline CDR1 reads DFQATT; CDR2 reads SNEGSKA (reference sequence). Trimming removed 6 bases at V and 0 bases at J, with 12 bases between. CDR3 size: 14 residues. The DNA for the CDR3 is TGCAGTGCAAAGATCGGGGGTAGCAATCAGCCCCAGCATTTT. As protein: CSAKIGGSNQPQHF.

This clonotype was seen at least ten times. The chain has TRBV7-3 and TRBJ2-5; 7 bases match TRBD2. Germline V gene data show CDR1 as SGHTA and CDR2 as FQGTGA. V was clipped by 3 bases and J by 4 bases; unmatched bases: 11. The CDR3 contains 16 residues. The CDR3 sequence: CASSFPTGGRRETQYF. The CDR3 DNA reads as TGTGCCAGCAGCTTCCCTACTGGCGGGAGAAGAGAGACCCAGTACTTC.

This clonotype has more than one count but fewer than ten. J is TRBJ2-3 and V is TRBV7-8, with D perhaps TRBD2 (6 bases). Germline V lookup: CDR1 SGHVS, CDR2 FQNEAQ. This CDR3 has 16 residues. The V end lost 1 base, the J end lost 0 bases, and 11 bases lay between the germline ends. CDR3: CASSLVATRSTDTQYF. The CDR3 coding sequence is TGTGCCAGCAGCTTAGTAGCGACTAGAAGCACAGATACGCAGTATTTT.

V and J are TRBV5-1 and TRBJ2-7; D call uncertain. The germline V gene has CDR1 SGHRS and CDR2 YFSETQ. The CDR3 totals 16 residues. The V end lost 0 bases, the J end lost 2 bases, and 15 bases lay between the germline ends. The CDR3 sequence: CASSLDGKVTTYEQYF. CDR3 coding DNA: TGCGCCAGCAGCTTGGACGGCAAAGTTACTACCTACGAGCAGTACTTC.

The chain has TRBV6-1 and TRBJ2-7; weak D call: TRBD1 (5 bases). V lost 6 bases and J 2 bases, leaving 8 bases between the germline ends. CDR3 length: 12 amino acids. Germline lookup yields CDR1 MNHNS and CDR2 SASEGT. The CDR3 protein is CASRSDTYEQYF. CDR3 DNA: TGTGCCAGCAGATCGGACACCTACGAGCAGTACTTC.

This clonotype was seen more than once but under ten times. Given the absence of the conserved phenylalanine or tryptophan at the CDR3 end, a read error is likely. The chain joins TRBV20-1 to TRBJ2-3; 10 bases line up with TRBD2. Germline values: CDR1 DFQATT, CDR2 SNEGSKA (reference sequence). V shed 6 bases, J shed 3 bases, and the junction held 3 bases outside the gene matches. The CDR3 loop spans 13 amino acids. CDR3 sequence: CSAISGRTDTQYL. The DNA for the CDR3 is TGCAGTGCAATTAGCGGGAGGACAGATACGCAGTATCTT.

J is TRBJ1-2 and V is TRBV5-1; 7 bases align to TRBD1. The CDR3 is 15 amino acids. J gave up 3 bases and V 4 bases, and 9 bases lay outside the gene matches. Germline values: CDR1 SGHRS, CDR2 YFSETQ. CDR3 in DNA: TGCGCCAGCAGCACCGTACAGGGGACCGACTATGGCTACACCTTC. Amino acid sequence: CASSTVQGTDYGYTF.

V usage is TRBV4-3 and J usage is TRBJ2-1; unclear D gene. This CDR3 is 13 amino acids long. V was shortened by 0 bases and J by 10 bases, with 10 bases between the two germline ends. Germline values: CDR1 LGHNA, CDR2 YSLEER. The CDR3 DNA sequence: TGCGCCAGCAGCCAAGAGACAATGGGGGAGCAGTTCTTC. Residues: CASSQETMGEQFF.

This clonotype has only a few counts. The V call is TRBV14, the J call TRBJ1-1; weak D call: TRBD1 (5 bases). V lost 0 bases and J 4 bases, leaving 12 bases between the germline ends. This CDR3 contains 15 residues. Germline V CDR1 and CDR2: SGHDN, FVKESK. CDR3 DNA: TGTGCCAGCAGCCAAGATTCCGGGGACGGCACTGAAGCTTTCTTT. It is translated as CASSQDSGDGTEAFF.

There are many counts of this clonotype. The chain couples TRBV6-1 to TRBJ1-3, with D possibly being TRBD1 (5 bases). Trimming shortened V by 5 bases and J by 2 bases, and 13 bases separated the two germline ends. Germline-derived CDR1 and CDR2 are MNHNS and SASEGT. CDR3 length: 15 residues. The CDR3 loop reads CASSNAGSTGNTIYF. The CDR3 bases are TGTGCCAGCAGTAACGCAGGGTCTACTGGAAACACCATATATTTT.

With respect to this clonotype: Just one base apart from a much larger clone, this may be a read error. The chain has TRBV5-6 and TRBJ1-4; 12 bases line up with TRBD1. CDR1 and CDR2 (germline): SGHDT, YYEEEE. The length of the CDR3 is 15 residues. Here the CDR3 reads CASSSTGTGGEKLVF. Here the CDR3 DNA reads TGTGCCAGCAGCTCGACCGGGACAGGGGGCGAAAAACTGGTTTTT. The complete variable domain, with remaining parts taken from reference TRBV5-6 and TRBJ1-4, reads DAGVTQSPTHLIKTRGQQVTLRCSPKSGHDTVSWYQQALGQGPQFIFQYYEEEERQRGNFPDRFSGHQFPNYSSELNVNALLLGDSALYLCASSSTGTGGEKLVFGSGTQLSVL.

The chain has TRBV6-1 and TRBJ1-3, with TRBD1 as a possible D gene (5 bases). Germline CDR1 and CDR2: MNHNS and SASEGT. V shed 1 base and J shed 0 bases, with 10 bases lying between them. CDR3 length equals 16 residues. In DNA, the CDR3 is TGTGCCAGCAGTGAAGGACCGACAGACTCTGGAAACACCATATATTTT. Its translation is CASSEGPTDSGNTIYF.

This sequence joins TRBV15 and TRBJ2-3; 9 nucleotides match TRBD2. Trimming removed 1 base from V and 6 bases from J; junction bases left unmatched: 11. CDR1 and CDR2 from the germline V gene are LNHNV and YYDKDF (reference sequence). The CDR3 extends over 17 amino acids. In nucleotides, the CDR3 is TGTGCCACCAGCAGAGGGGGTTTAGCGGGAGCTGGGGATACGCAGTATTTT. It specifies CATSRGGLAGAGDTQYF.

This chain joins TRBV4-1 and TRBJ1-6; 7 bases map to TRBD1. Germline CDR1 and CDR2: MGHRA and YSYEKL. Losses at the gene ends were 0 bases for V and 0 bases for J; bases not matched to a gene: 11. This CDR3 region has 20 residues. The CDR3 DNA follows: TGCGCCAGCAGCCAAGATTTCGGGGGACAGAGGAGCTCCTATAATTCACCCCTCCACTTT. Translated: CASSQDFGGQRSSYNSPLHF.

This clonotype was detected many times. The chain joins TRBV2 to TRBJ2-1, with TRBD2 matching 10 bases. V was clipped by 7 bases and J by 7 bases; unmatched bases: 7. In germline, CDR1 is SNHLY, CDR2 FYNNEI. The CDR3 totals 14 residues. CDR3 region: CASKALAGVNEQFF. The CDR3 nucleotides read TGTGCCAGCAAGGCGCTAGCGGGAGTGAATGAGCAGTTCTTC.

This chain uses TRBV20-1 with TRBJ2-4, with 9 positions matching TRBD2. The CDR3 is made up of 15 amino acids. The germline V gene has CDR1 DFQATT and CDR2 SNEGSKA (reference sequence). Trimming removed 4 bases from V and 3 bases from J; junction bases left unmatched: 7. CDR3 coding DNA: TGCAGTGCTATAATAGCGGGAGCGAGCAAAAACATTCAGTACTTC. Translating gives CSAIIAGASKNIQYF.

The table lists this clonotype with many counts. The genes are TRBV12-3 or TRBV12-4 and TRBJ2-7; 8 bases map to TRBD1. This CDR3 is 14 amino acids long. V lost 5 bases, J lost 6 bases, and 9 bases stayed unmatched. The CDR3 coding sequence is TGTGCCAGCAGTCCAGTTCAGGGGGCGGCCGAGCAGTACTTC. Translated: CASSPVQGAAEQYF.

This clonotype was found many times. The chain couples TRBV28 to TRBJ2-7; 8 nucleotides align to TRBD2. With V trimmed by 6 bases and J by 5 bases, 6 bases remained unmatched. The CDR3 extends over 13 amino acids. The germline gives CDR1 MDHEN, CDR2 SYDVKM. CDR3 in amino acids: CASRSGGIDEQYF. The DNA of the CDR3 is TGTGCCAGCAGGTCGGGGGGGATAGACGAGCAGTACTTC.

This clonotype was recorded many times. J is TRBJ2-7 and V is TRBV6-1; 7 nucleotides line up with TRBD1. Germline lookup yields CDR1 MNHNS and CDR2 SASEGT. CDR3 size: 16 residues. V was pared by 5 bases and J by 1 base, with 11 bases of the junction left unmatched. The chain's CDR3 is CASSIRQGEVSYEQYF. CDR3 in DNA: TGTGCCAGCAGTATAAGACAGGGTGAAGTTTCCTACGAGCAGTACTTC.

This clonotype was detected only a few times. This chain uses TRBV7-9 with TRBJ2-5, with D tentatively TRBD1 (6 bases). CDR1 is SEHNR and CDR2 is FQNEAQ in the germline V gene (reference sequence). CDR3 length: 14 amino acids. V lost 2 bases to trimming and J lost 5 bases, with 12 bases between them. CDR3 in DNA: TGTGCCAGCAGCTTATCAGGGGCGACGGAGACCCAGTACTTC. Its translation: CASSLSGATETQYF. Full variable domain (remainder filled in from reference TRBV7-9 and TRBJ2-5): DTGVSQNPRHKITKRGQNVTFRCDPISEHNRLYWYRQTLGQGPEFLTYFQNEAQLEKSRLLSDRFSAERPKGSFSTLEIQRTEQGDSAMYLCASSLSGATETQYFGPGTRLLVL.